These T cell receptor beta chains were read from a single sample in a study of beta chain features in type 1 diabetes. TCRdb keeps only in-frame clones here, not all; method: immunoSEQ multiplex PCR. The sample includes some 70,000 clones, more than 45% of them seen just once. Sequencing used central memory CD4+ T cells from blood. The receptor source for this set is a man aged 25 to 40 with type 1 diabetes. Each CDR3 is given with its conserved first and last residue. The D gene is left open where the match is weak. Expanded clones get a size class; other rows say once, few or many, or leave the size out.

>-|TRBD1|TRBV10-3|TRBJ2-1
TGTGCCATCAGTGAGTCGGACAGGGCCTACAATGAGCAGTTCTTC
CAISESDRAYNEQFF
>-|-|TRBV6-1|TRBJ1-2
TGTGCCAGCAGTGAAGACATTAACTATGGCTACACCTTC
CASSEDINYGYTF
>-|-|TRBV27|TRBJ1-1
TGTGCCAGCAGGATTTCCGGGTCTCCCAAAGCTTTCTTT
CASRISGSPKAFF
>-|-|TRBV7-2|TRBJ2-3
TGTGCCAGCAGCCCGGGTCTTTGGAGCACAGATACGCAGTATTTT
CASSPGLWSTDTQYF
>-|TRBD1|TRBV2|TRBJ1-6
TGTGCCAGCAGTGATAACAGGGGCGGTTCACCCCTCCACTTT
CASSDNRGGSPLHF
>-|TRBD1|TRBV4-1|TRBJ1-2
TGCGCCAGCAGCCAAGAGAAGGGGGGACAGGGGGCCAATGGCTACACCTTC
CASSQEKGGQGANGYTF
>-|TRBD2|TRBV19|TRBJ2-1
TGTGCCAGTAGTAATCGGGGGGACTCCTACAATGAGCAGTTCTTC
CASSNRGDSYNEQFF
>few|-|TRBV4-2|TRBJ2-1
TGTGCCAGCAGCCAGGCCAGGGTCAGCTCCTACAATGAGCAGTTCTTC
CASSQARVSSYNEQFF
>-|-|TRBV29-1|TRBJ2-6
TGCAGCGTTAGACAGCAATTCAGCTCTGGGGCCAACGTCCTGACTTTC
CSVRQQFSSGANVLTF
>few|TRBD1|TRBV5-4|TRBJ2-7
TGTGCCAGCAGCTACGGGACAGGGTCGGGGCACTACGAGCAGTACTTC
CASSYGTGSGHYEQYF
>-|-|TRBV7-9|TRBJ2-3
TGTGCCAGCAGCGTCTCATTGAGGACAGATACGCAGTATTTT
CASSVSLRTDTQYF
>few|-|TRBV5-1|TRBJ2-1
TGCGCCAGCAGCTTGGGACTAGATCCTCTCGGCTCCTACAATGAGCAGTTCTTC
CASSLGLDPLGSYNEQFF
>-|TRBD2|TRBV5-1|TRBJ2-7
TGCGCCAGCAGCTTGGGCGGGGGAGCGGGAGTGCCCTACGAGCAGTACTTC
CASSLGGGAGVPYEQYF
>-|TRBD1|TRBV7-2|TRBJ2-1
TGTGCCAGCACTGAGTCAGGGGGCCTCACCCCTAATGAGCAGTTCTTC
CASTESGGLTPNEQFF
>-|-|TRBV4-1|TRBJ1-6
TGCGCCAGCAGCCAAGATGGCCAGGGGAATTCACCCCTCCACTTT
CASSQDGQGNSPLHF
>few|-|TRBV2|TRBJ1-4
TGTGCCAGCAGGTTTTCGGACCAGGGATGGGAAAAACTGTTTTTT
CASRFSDQGWEKLFF
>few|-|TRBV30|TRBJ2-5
TGTGCCTGGAGTGTTGGGACTGTAGAGACCCAGTACTTC
CAWSVGTVETQYF
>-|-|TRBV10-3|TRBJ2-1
TGTGCCACCAGTGTGCAGGACAATGAGCAGTTCTTC
CATSVQDNEQFF
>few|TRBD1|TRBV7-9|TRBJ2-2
TGTGCCAGCAGCGTACAGGGGGCGGCCACCGGGGAGCTGTTTTTT
CASSVQGAATGELFF
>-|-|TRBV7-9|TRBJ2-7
TGTGCCAGCAGCACACAGGGGCAGTACTTC
CASSTQGQYF
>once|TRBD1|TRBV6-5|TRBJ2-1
TGTGCCAGCAGTACCCCGGGACAGGGTCTGAATGAGCAGTTCTTC
CASSTPGQGLNEQFF
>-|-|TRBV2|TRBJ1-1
TGTGCCAGCAAAATGGAACAGGCAAGAGTAGCTGAGGCTTTCTTT
CASKMEQARVAEAFF
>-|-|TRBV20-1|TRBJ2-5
TGCAGTGCTAGGGAGACGGAGGAGCAGTACTTC
CSARETEEQYF
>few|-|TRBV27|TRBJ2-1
TGTGCCAGCAGTTTAACGGGTGAGCAGTTCTTC
CASSLTGEQFF
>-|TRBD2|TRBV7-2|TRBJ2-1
TGTGCCAGCAGCCCCGGGACTAGCGGGAGCTACAATGAGCAGTTCTTC
CASSPGTSGSYNEQFF
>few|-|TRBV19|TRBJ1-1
TGTGCCAGTAGTTTACAGGGTAGGAGCACTGAAGCTTTCTTT
CASSLQGRSTEAFF
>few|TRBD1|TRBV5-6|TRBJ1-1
TGTGCCAGCGGGACAGGGCGGGGAAACACTGAAGCTTTCTTT
CASGTGRGNTEAFF
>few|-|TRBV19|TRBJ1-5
TGTGCCAGTAGTAGCCACGGGGATCAGCCCCAGCATTTT
CASSSHGDQPQHF
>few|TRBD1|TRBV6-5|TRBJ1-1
TGTGCCAGCAGTGACCGGACAGGGGATACTGAAGCTTTCTTT
CASSDRTGDTEAFF
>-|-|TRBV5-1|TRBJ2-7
TGCGCCAGCAGTCCTGCAGCGTCTGGCTACGAGCAGTACTTC
CASSPAASGYEQYF
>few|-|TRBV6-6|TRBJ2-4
TGTGCCAGCACCACCGGGACATTCAAAAACATTCAGTACTTC
CASTTGTFKNIQYF
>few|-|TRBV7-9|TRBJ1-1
TGTGCCAGCAGCTTAGGGAGGGGGGGCAACACTGAAGCTTTCTTT
CASSLGRGGNTEAFF
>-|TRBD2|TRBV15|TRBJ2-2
TGTGCCACCAGGCCAGCGGGAGAACCCGGGGAGCTGTTTTTT
CATRPAGEPGELFF
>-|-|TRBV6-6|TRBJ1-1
TGTGCCAGCAGCTCAGGGGTGGACACTGAAGCTTTCTTT
CASSSGVDTEAFF
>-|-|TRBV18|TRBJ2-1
TGTGCCAGCTCTTGGCGGGGCTACAATGAGCAGTTCTTC
CASSWRGYNEQFF
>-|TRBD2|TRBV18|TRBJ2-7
TGTGCCAGCTCACCACCGCGGGGGGGCCTCGAGCAGTACTTC
CASSPPRGGLEQYF
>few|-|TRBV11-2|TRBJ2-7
TGTGCCAGCAGCCCCACGAATACAGGGCGGCCGTACTTC
CASSPTNTGRPYF
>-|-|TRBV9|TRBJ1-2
TGTGCCAGCAGCGTAGAGGACAGAGGTGGCTACACCTTC
CASSVEDRGGYTF
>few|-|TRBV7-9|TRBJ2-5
TGTGCCGTCAACAGGGTCCAAGAGACCCAGTACTTC
CAVNRVQETQYF
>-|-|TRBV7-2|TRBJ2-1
TGTGCCAGCAGCTTGGTCCACTCTCACCGAAATGAGCAGTTCTTC
CASSLVHSHRNEQFF
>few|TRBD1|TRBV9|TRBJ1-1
TGTGCCAGCAGCGTATTAACAGGGGACACTGAAGCTTTCTTT
CASSVLTGDTEAFF
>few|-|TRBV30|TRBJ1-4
TGTGCCTGGAGTGTAAACAGGGTGAATGAAAAACTGTTTTTT
CAWSVNRVNEKLFF
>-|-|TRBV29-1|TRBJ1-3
TGCAGCGTTGAGGCAGGATCCCCTGGAAACACCATATATTTT
CSVEAGSPGNTIYF
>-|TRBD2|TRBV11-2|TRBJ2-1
TGTGCCAGCAGCCCATGGACTAGCGGGAACAATGAGCAGTTCTTC
CASSPWTSGNNEQFF
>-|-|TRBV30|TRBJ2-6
TGTGCCTGGAGTTGGCTAGCGACTAGCTCTGGGGCCAACGTCCTGACTTTC
CAWSWLATSSGANVLTF
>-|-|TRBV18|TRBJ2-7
TGTGCCAGCTCACCACGGGCCCAGGACTCCTACGAGCAGTACTTC
CASSPRAQDSYEQYF
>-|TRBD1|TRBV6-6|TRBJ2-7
TGTGCCAGCGGTTCGACAGGGGTCTCCTACGAGCAGTACTTC
CASGSTGVSYEQYF
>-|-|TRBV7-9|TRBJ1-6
TGTGCCAGCAGCGAGGGCCAGCTTTCACCCCTCCACTTT
CASSEGQLSPLHF
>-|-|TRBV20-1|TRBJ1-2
TGCAGTGCCGAGGTTGGCGGTGGCTACACCTTC
CSAEVGGGYTF